This entry describes one TCR beta chain. What this receptor recognizes is not known. This is likely a read error, given that the CDR3 carries no conserved phenylalanine or tryptophan at its end. This specimen's time point label, interpreted: before preoperative PTX-NDP chemotherapy. Patients received paclitaxel-nedaplatin as preoperative chemotherapy before surgery. To prepare the library, PCR was applied. The run used a HiSeq X Ten. High-throughput sequencing was used to characterize the TCR repertoires. The public reads were quality trimmed at Q25 with fastp and then assembled into clones with MiXCR by TCRdb, keeping productive beta chains. When rows share a CDR3 protein, they turn into one entry using the most common DNA and genes. The table for this sample lists roughly 15,000 distinct CDR3 sequences; less than 60% of them were counted only once. The ten top clones hold around 30% of the sample.

The CDR3 is 17 residues long, ends included. The retained sequence is limited to the CDR3, 51 bases, with the frame set at the first base. CDR1 and CDR2 (MNHEY, SVGAGI) derive from the germline V gene. This sample is part of a study of esophageal squamous cell carcinoma under preoperative chemotherapy (dated by TCRdb to the late 2010s). For the wider study: Both tumor-infiltrating lymphocytes and peripheral blood T cells had their TCR repertoires profiled in the study. About 5 patients with primary esophageal squamous cell carcinoma made up the cohort. Repertoires from samples collected before paclitaxel-nedaplatin therapy were compared with repertoires from samples collected after the therapy. In patients with esophageal squamous cell carcinoma, the study looked at what paclitaxel-nedaplatin chemotherapy did to T-cell receptor repertoires. Broader findings and caveats from the paper: Post-treatment tumor-infiltrating lymphocytes appeared to be derived in part from peripheral T cells migrating into the tumor, rather than solely from local clonal changes. The cohort was small, with only 5 or 6 patients with esophageal squamous cell carcinoma analyzed. Immediate and substantial changes in clonotype frequency were induced by paclitaxel-nedaplatin therapy, and contraction rather than amplification was more likely to be observed among abundant clones. TCR diversity increased significantly in peripheral T cells after chemotherapy, but not in tumor-infiltrating lymphocytes.

This chain is built from TRBV6-5 and TRBJ2-5; TRBD2 is a weak D gene call, 6 bases matching. The closer fit of TRBJ2-1 to the DNA end suggests the J call may be wrong. Collection took place from a patient given preoperative chemotherapy. The TCR comes from a human donor with esophageal squamous cell carcinoma. The donor label of this sample is uncertain. Here is the DNA: TGTGCCAGCAGTTACTCGGGCTGCGGGGCGGGGCAAGAGTCCCAGTTCTCC. The translation is CASSYSGCGAGQESQFS.